Here is one TCR beta chain with its context. In the study's own analysis: From reference gene primer amplification, estimates of nucleated cell counts were derived. Profiled with immunoSEQ multiplex PCR; TCRdb holds only in-frame clones, not every one. The V and J calls and the clone size are those of that table, but D and trimming were determined from the DNA. The sample records roughly 350,000 clones, about 90% being singletons. Germline-derived CDR1 and CDR2 are MNHEY and SVGEGT. The CDR3 extends over 18 amino acids. V lost 0 bases to trimming and J lost 0 bases; unmatched junction nucleotides: 7. These data originate in a study of blood T cell repertoires in COVID-19. Those enrolled in Seattle joined during active infection and were followed longitudinally afterward.

The rearrangement links TRBV6-2 or TRBV6-3 to TRBJ2-7; 11 positions agree with TRBD2. The specimen was peripheral blood. The receptor's source is a woman aged 50 to 60 with COVID-19, enrolled during active disease. CDR3 in DNA: TGTGCCAGCAGTTACTCTAGCGGGAGGGCCCAGAGCTCCTACGAGCAGTACTTC. This encodes CASSYSSGRAQSSYEQYF.